Listed below are T cell receptor beta chains from one sample, sequenced in a study of shared clonotypes between healthy human individuals. Here immunoSEQ multiplex PCR was the method, and the copy in TCRdb shows in-frame clones only, minus some. The sample contains some 1 million clones, more than 60% of which appear only once. The sample consisted of memory CD4+ T cells sorted from blood. Receptors originate from a man aged 18 to 29 in good health. CDR3s leave out the opening cysteine and the closing phenylalanine or tryptophan. D genes are given only for firm matches. Clone size, where shown, is once, few, many, or a class for clones that have expanded.

NA 12 NA TRBJ1-2 TRBV27 ASSLAGAMYGYT
NA 10 once TRBJ1-2 TRBV15 ATSRAGDGYT
NA 10 NA TRBJ2-2 TRBV7-9 ASSRGTGELF
TRBD1 11 NA TRBJ1-5 TRBV5-4 ASSTQGDQPQH
TRBD1 11 few TRBJ2-7 TRBV11-2 ASSSDRAGEQY
TRBD1 12 NA TRBJ1-2 TRBV6-6 ASSQGQPTDGYT
TRBD2 12 NA TRBJ2-3 TRBV5-1 ASRLADHTDTQY
TRBD1 11 many TRBJ1-1 TRBV29-1 SGSDRALPGAF
NA 10 NA TRBJ1-2 TRBV7-2 ASSPVSYGYT
NA 11 few TRBJ2-1 TRBV7-8 ASSGGLDNEQF
TRBD1 12 NA TRBJ2-1 TRBV7-9 ASSSGQPNNEQF
NA 10 NA TRBJ1-2 TRBV6-6 ASSYSGVQLT
NA 11 NA TRBJ1-1 TRBV28 ASNEGKITEAF
NA 13 NA TRBJ1-2 TRBV29-1 SVDPEGGSNYGYT
NA 13 NA TRBJ2-2 TRBV5-1 ASSLEGPNTGELF
NA 11 NA TRBJ2-1 TRBV28 ASTTSSPYEQF
NA 6 few TRBJ2-1 TRBV30 AFNEQF
TRBD1 11 NA TRBJ1-2 TRBV10-3 AIKRQGNYGYT
TRBD1 13 NA TRBJ1-1 TRBV6-1 ASSEEAGGVTEAF
NA 10 NA TRBJ1-1 TRBV28 ASRELDTEAF
TRBD1 11 NA TRBJ2-7 TRBV10-3 AISPDRVGEQY
NA 14 NA TRBJ2-2 TRBV11-1 ASSPGQLKIPGELF
NA 14 NA TRBJ2-2 TRBV12-5 ASGLVPQGSAGELF
NA 8 few TRBJ2-5 TRBV29-1 SVVVGTQY
TRBD1 12 NA TRBJ2-5 TRBV6-5 ASIPTGGIETQY
NA 15 NA TRBJ1-3 TRBV5-6 ASSLSPASYSGNTIY
TRBD2 13 NA TRBJ2-3 TRBV29-1 SVELPSGSLDTQY
NA 12 NA TRBJ1-6 TRBV6-1 ASSEVGGNSPLH
TRBD1 12 once TRBJ2-3 TRBV7-2 ASSPQGAGDTQY
NA 13 NA TRBJ2-3 TRBV10-3 AISESSASTDTQY
NA 9 NA TRBJ2-3 TRBV2 ASTSSDTQY
NA 12 NA TRBJ1-6 TRBV5-1 ASRTGREDSPLH
NA 13 once TRBJ2-2 TRBV7-3 ASSDRPISTGELF
NA 12 NA TRBJ1-6 TRBV30 AWSVDRFNSPLH
NA 16 NA TRBJ1-1 TRBV27 ASSLAGARVPSNTEAF
NA 15 many TRBJ1-1 TRBV18 ASSPPNRGQMNTEAF
NA 12 NA TRBJ2-1 TRBV4-3 ASSQGVAHNEQF
NA 12 NA TRBJ1-6 TRBV14 ASSQVGGGSPLH
TRBD1 11 NA TRBJ2-7 TRBV5-4 ASSPDRGREQY
NA 12 NA TRBJ2-1 TRBV5-4 ASARASSYNEQF
NA 12 NA TRBJ2-7 TRBV19 ASRPAGSSYEQY
TRBD1 11 NA TRBJ1-2 TRBV7-9 ASSLQGAYGYT